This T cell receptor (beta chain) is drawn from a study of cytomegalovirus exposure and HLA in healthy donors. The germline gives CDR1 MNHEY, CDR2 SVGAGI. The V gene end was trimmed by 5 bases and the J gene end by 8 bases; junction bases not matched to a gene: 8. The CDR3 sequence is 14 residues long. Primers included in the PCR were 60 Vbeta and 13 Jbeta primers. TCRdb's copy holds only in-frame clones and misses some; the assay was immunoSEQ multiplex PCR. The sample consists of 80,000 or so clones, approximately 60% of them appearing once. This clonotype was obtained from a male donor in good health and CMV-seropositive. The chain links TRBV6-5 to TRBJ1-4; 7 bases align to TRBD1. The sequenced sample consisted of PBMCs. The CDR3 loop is CASSRTGVREKLFF. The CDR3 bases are TGTGCCAGCAGTCGCACAGGGGTGAGGGAAAAACTGTTTTTT.